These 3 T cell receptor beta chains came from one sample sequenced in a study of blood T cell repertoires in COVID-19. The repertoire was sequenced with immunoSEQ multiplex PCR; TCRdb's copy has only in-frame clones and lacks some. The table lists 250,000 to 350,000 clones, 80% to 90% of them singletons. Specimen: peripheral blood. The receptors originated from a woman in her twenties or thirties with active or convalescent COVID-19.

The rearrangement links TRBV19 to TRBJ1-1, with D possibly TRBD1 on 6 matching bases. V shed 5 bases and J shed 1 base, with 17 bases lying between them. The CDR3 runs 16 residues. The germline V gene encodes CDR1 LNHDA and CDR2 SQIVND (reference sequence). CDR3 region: CASSSLMLQGNTEAFF. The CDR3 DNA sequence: TGTGCCAGTAGTTCATTAATGCTACAGGGGAACACTGAAGCTTTCTTT. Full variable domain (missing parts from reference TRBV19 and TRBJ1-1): DGGITQSPKYLFRKEGQNVTLSCEQNLNHDAMYWYRQDPGQGLRLIYYSQIVNDFQKGDIAEGYSVSREKKESFPLTVTSAQKNPTAFYLCASSSLMLQGNTEAFFGQGTRLTVV.

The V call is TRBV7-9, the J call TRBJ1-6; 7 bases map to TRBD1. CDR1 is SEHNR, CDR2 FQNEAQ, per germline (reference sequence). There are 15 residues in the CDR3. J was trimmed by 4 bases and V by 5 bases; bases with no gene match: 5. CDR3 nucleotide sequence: TGTGCCAGCAGCGTAGGGACAGTATATAATTCACCCCTCCACTTT. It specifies CASSVGTVYNSPLHF.

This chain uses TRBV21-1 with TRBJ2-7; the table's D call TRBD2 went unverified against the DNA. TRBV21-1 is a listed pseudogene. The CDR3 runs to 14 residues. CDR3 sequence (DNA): TGTGCCAGCACGCTCAATGCGGGGGCCTACGAGCAGTACTTC. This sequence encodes CASTLNAGAYEQYF.